This T cell receptor beta chain was observed in a study of T cell changes during pregnancy in multiple sclerosis. Looked up from germline, CDR1 is SGHDT and CDR2 is YYEEEE. CDR3 length equals 15 residues. Between the trimmed V and J ends, which lost 4 bases and 0 bases, there was a span of 12 bases. The protocol was immunoSEQ multiplex PCR, while the TCRdb copy is restricted to in-frame clones and leaves out a portion. The sample contains approximately 100,000 clones, around nine tenths of which appear only once. The chain employs TRBV5-6 and TRBJ2-3, with D tentatively TRBD1 (5 bases). Sequences were derived from peripheral blood, sampled in the second trimester of pregnancy. The source of this sequence is a female donor with multiple sclerosis, enrolled in a pregnancy study. The CDR3: CASSPLGASTDTQYF. DNA for the CDR3: TGTGCCAGCAGCCCGCTAGGGGCGAGCACAGATACGCAGTATTTT.